This T cell receptor beta chain was recorded in a study of cytomegalovirus exposure and HLA in healthy donors. Study context: Out of fewer than 400 genotyped donors, less than 85% belonged to the Caucasian-associated ancestry cluster. Study findings and constraints: Presence/absence results assume similar sequencing depth per donor, which may not hold.

Comment on this clone: The antigen is not known.

This CDR3 has 15 amino acids. CDR1 MNHEY and CDR2 SVGAGI come from the germline V gene. Trimming stripped 0 bases from V and 0 bases from J, with 9 bases between. The PCR used 60 Vbeta and 13 Jbeta primers. Data came from immunoSEQ multiplex PCR; TCRdb stores just in-frame clones and leaves some out. The sample records approximately 150,000 clones, 77% being singletons. The sequenced sample consisted of PBMCs. The J gene is TRBJ2-7, the V gene TRBV6-5, with D possibly being TRBD1 (6 bases). The sequence was collected from a woman aged 40 to 49 in good health and CMV-seropositive. The CDR3 loop reads CASSYSLTGSYEQYF. For the CDR3, the DNA is TGTGCCAGCAGTTACTCGTTGACAGGCTCCTACGAGCAGTACTTC.